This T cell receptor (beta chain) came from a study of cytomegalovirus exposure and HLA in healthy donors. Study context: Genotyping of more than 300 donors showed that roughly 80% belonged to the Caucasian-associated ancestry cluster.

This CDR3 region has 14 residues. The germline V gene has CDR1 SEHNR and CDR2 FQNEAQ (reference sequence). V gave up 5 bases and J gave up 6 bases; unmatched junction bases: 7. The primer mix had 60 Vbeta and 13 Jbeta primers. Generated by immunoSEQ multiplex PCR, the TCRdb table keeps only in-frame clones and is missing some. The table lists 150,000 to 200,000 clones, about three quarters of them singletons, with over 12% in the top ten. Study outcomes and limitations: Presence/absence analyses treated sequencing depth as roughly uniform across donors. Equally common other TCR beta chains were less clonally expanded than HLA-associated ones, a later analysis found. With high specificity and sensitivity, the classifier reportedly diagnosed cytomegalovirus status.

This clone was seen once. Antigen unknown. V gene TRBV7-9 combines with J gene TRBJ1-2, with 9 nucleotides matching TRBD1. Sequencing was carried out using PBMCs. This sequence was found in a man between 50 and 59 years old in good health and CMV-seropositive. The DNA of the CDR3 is TGTGCCAGCAGCACCCGACAGGGGGGAAATGGCTACACCTTC. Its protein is CASSTRQGGNGYTF.